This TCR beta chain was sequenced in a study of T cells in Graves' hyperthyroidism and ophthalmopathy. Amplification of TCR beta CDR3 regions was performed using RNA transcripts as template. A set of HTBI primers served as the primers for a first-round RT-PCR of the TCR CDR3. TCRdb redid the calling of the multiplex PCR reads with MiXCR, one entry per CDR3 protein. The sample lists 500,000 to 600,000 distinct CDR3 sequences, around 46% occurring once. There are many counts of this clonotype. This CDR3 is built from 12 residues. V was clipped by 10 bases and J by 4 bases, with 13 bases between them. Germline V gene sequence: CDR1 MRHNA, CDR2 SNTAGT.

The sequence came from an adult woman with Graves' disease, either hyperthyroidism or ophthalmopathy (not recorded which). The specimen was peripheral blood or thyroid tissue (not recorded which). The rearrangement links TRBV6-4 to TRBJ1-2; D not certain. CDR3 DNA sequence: TGTGCCACCCGGAGGGAGACCTATGGCTACACCTTC. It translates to CATRRETYGYTF.